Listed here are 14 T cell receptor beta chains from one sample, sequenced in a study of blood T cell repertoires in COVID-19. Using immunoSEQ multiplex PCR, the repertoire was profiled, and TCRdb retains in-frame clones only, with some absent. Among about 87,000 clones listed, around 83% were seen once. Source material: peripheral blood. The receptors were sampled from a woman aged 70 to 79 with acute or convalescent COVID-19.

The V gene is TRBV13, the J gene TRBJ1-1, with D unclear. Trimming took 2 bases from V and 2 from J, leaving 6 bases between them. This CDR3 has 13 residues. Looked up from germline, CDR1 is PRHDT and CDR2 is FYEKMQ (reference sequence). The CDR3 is CASSLSPNTEAFF. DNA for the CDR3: TGTGCCAGCAGCTTAAGCCCTAACACTGAAGCTTTCTTT.

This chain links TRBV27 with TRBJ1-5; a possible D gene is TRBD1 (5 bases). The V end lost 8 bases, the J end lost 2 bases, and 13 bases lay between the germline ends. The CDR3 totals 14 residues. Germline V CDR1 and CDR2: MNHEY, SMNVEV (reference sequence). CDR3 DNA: TGTGCCAGCGGGGGGGGAAACGGCAATCAGCCCCAGCATTTT. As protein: CASGGGNGNQPQHF.

CDR3 bases: TGCAGCGTTGGTCTGGGGGGGGCAGATACGCAGTATTTT. Translated, it gives CSVGLGGADTQYF. The genes are TRBV29-1 and TRBJ2-3, with 7 positions matching TRBD2. V shed 4 bases, J shed 4 bases, and the junction held 5 bases outside the gene matches. The CDR3 loop spans 13 amino acids. From germline, CDR1 is SQVTM and CDR2 ANQGSEA.

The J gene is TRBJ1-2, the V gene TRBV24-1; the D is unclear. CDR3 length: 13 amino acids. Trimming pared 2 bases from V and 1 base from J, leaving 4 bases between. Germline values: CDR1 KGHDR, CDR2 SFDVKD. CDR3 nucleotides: TGTGCCACCAGTGATTCAGATAACTATGGCTACACCTTC. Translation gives CATSDSDNYGYTF.

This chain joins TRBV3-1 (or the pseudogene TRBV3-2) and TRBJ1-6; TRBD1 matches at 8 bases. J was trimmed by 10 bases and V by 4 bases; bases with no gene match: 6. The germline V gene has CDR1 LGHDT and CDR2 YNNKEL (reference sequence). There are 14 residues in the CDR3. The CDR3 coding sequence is TGTGCCAGCAGCCGAGACAGGGGTTTATCACCCCTCCACTTT. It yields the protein CASSRDRGLSPLHF.

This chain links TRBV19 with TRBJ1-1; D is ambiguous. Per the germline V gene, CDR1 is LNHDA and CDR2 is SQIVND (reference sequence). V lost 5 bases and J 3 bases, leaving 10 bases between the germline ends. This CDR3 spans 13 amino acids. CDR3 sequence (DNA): TGTGCCAGTAGTTTGGATCGGGACACTGAAGCTTTCTTT. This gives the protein CASSLDRDTEAFF.

In nucleotides, the CDR3 is TGTGCCACCAGTGACCCAGGGAACAACTATGGCTACACCTTC. It codes for CATSDPGNNYGYTF. The rearrangement links TRBV24-1 to TRBJ1-2, with a weak D call TRBD1 (5 bases). Trimming removed 4 bases at V and 2 bases at J, with 10 bases between. Germline CDR1 and CDR2: KGHDR and SFDVKD. CDR3 length: 14 residues.

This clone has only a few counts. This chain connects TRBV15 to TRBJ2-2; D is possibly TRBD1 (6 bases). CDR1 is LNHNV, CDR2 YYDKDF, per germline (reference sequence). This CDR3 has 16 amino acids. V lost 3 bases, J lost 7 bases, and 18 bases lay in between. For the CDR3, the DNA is TGTGCCACCAGCAGGTGGTTAGGGGGTGATAGCGGGGAGCTGTTTTTT. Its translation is CATSRWLGGDSGELFF.

CDR3: CASSIGGPYQETQYF. The CDR3 DNA reads as TGTGCCAGCAGTATCGGGGGGCCATACCAAGAGACCCAGTACTTC. V is TRBV7-9 and J is TRBJ2-5; possibly TRBD2 for D (7 bases). Trimming left V 6 bases short and J 0 bases short, with 14 bases between. CDR1 SEHNR and CDR2 FQNEAQ come from the germline V gene (reference sequence). This CDR3 has 15 residues.

CDR3 coding DNA: TGCGCCAGCGGGCAGGGGGCGGCACTAGGTGATGAAAAACTGTTTTTT. It translates to CASGQGAALGDEKLFF. The V call is TRBV10-1, the J call TRBJ1-4, with 8 nucleotides matching TRBD1. The V gene end was trimmed by 8 bases and the J gene end by 6 bases; junction bases not matched to a gene: 14. CDR1 WNHNN and CDR2 SYGVQD come from the germline V gene (reference sequence). The CDR3 runs to 16 residues.

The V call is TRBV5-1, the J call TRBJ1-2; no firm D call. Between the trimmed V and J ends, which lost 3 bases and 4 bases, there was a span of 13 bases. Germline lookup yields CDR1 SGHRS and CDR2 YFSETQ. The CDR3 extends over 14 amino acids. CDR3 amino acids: CASSSPSWSYGYTF. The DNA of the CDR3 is TGCGCCAGCAGCTCCCCTAGCTGGAGCTATGGCTACACCTTC.

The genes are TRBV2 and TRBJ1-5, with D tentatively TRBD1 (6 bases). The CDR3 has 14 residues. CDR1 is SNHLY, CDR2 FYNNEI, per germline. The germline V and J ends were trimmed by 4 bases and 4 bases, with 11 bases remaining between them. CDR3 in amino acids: CASSGTDRNQPQHF. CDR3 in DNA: TGTGCCAGCAGTGGGACGGACAGAAATCAGCCCCAGCATTTT.

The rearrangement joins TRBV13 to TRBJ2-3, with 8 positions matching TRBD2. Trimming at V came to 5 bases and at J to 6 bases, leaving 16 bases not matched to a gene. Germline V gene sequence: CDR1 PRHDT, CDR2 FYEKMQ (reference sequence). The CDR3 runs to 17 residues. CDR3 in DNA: TGTGCCAGCAGCCGTAGCTTAGCGGGGACCATTTTGGATACGCAGTATTTT. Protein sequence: CASSRSLAGTILDTQYF.

The DNA of the CDR3 is TGCGCCAGCAGCTTGACGGCAGGGGGCATGAACACTGAAGCTTTCTTT. Translated: CASSLTAGGMNTEAFF. The chain uses TRBV5-1 and TRBJ1-1, with 8 bases that match TRBD1. This CDR3 has 16 amino acids. Germline trimming cut 1 base from V and 0 bases from J; bases unmatched to any gene: 5. CDR1 SGHRS and CDR2 YFSETQ come from the germline V gene.